This T cell receptor beta chain appears in the sequencing data of a study of T cells after somatic rescue of genetic block. The V and J ends lost 3 bases and 5 bases, in that order; junction bases with no gene match: 7. This CDR3 has 14 amino acids. Germline V gene data show CDR1 as SGHRS and CDR2 as YFSETQ. Repertoires were generated with immunoSEQ multiplex PCR, while TCRdb's copy carries only in-frame clones and drops some. The sample has tens of thousands of clones, approximately 91% seen once. This receptor was identified in a young man. The chain is built from TRBV5-1 and TRBJ2-5; 7 nucleotides line up with TRBD2. The sequenced material came from peripheral blood mononuclear cells (PBMCs). CDR3 DNA: TGCGCCAGCAGCTCCCGGACTAGTTCTGAGACCCAGTACTTC. Translation: CASSSRTSSETQYF.